The 15 T cell receptor beta chains given below trace back to one sample, sequenced in a study of blood T cell repertoires in COVID-19. Some clones are missing from TCRdb's copy, which holds only in-frame ones; the method was immunoSEQ multiplex PCR. The sample has around 140,000 clones, 55% to 75% seen once. The sequencing sample was made of peripheral blood. Receptors originate from a woman between 65 and 79 years old with acute or convalescent COVID-19.

This sequence joins TRBV5-4 and TRBJ1-2; D unresolved. CDR1 and CDR2 from the germline V gene are SGHNT and YYREEE (reference sequence). V lost 0 bases, J lost 4 bases, and 10 bases lay in between. This CDR3 contains 14 residues. For the CDR3, the DNA is TGTGCCAGCAGCTTGGACGTCAACACCTATGGCTACACCTTC. Amino acid sequence: CASSLDVNTYGYTF.

V and J are TRBV29-1 and TRBJ2-1, with D perhaps TRBD2 (5 bases). The V end lost 0 bases, the J end lost 8 bases, and 20 bases lay between the germline ends. CDR1 is SQVTM, CDR2 ANQGSEA, per germline. The CDR3 consists of 16 residues. CDR3 sequence (DNA): TGCAGCGTTGAAGATGGGCGGGCTTCCCTTGGGGATGAGCAGTTCTTC. As protein: CSVEDGRASLGDEQFF.

This clone showed up just once. The J gene is TRBJ2-4, the V gene TRBV23-1, with D possibly matching TRBD1 (6 bases). TRBV23-1 is an ORF for which the function is uncertain. The CDR3 covers 16 residues. Deletions cut 0 bases from V and 1 base from J, with 10 bases between. The CDR3, as DNA: TGCGCCAGCAGTCAATCTGGGCAGGGGGCCAAAAACATTCAGTACTTC. Translated: CASSQSGQGAKNIQYF.

The chain recombines TRBV3-1 (or the pseudogene TRBV3-2) with TRBJ2-6; D uncertain. The V end was cut by 4 bases, the J end by 1 base, with 8 bases between. The CDR3 runs 15 residues. CDR1 LGHDT and CDR2 YNNKEL come from the germline V gene (reference sequence). The CDR3 sequence: CASSLSPSGANVLTF. The CDR3 nucleotides are TGTGCCAGCAGCCTTAGCCCGTCTGGGGCCAACGTCCTGACTTTC.

The V call is TRBV6-1, the J call TRBJ1-1; D might be TRBD1 (6 bases). The CDR3 length is 14 residues. CDR1 is MNHNS, CDR2 SASEGT, per germline. V gave up 1 base and J gave up 10 bases, with 16 bases separating them. This CDR3 is CASSEGGPGAAAFF. In DNA form, the CDR3 reads TGTGCCAGCAGTGAAGGGGGCCCAGGGGCCGCAGCTTTCTTT.

This sequence joins TRBV6-1 and TRBJ1-2; 7 bases fit TRBD1. The CDR3 runs 16 residues. Per the germline V gene, CDR1 is MNHNS and CDR2 is SASEGT. V trimming: 1 base; J trimming: 5 bases; junction bases outside the gene matches: 10. CDR3 loop: CASSEGDSLQGYGYTF. The DNA for the CDR3 is TGTGCCAGCAGTGAAGGGGACAGTCTCCAGGGGTATGGCTACACCTTC.

The V gene is TRBV6-5, the J gene TRBJ2-5; 9 nucleotides align to TRBD1. The CDR3 totals 15 residues. With V trimmed by 2 bases and J by 7 bases, 8 bases remained unmatched. The germline gives CDR1 MNHEY, CDR2 SVGAGI. Written as DNA, the CDR3 is TGTGCCAGCAGTTACGGGACAGGGCCCCCAGGGACCCAGTACTTC. Residues: CASSYGTGPPGTQYF.

This chain joins TRBV2 and TRBJ2-7, with TRBD2 matching over 10 bases. Germline lookup yields CDR1 SNHLY and CDR2 FYNNEI. After removal of 5 bases from V and 5 bases from J, the junction contained 6 bases not matched to a gene. The CDR3 spans 14 residues. The CDR3 nucleotides read TGTGCCAGCAGTACTAGCGGGGAGCGCGACGAGCAGTACTTC. Translation gives CASSTSGERDEQYF.

The rearrangement uses TRBV19 and TRBJ2-7; D call uncertain. The CDR3 has 14 residues. CDR1 and CDR2 (germline): LNHDA, SQIVND (reference sequence). The V end was cut by 6 bases, the J end by 2 bases, with 14 bases between. CDR3 region: CASSPVGRTYEQYF. For the CDR3, the DNA is TGTGCCAGTAGCCCGGTAGGCAGGACCTACGAGCAGTACTTC.

The rearrangement uses TRBV7-2 and TRBJ2-5, with D possibly being TRBD2 (5 bases). The V and J ends lost 5 bases and 1 base respectively, with 11 bases between them. The CDR3 is 14 residues long. CDR1 SGHTA and CDR2 FQGNSA come from the germline V gene. The CDR3 nucleotides read TGTGCCAGCAGCCCACGCCGGGGCCAAGAGACCCAGTACTTC. This codes for CASSPRRGQETQYF.

This clone was counted a single time. The V call is TRBV7-8, the J call TRBJ1-1, with TRBD1 as a possible D gene (6 bases). The CDR3 extends over 17 amino acids. With 5 bases removed from V and 3 bases from J, the gap between germline ends came to 22 bases. Germline V gene lookup returns CDR1 SGHVS and CDR2 FQNEAQ. The DNA for the CDR3 is TGTGCCAGCAGCGTTAGAAGTCTGACAGGAGGCGACACTGAAGCTTTCTTT. Translated, it gives CASSVRSLTGGDTEAFF.

This chain joins TRBV6-1 and TRBJ1-5; 8 bases match TRBD1. V dropped 3 bases and J dropped 2; count of bases not matched to a gene: 9. The germline V gene encodes CDR1 MNHNS and CDR2 SASEGT. The CDR3 spans 17 residues. In DNA, the CDR3 is TGTGCCAGCAGTGACGCTTCAGGGGGCGAAGGCAATCAGCCCCAGCATTTT. It codes for CASSDASGGEGNQPQHF.

Points on this clone: Germline and junction disagree at one end, which may indicate a read error. V is TRBV28 and J is TRBJ2-5; 11 nucleotides match TRBD2. Germline V lookup: CDR1 MDHEN, CDR2 SYDVKM. This CDR3 is built from 16 residues. The CDR3 loop reads CASSLPTSGNQETQYF. The CDR3 nucleotides read TGTGCCAGCAGTCTCCCGACTAGCGGGAACCAGGAGACCCAGTACTTC.

The chain links TRBV2 to TRBJ2-5; TRBD1 aligns across 9 bases. The V and J ends lost 5 bases and 6 bases, in that order; junction bases with no gene match: 10. The V gene's germline CDR1 is SNHLY and CDR2 FYNNEI. The CDR3 length is 15 residues. The CDR3 protein is CASSPGQGEVQTQYF. The CDR3 DNA reads as TGTGCCAGCAGTCCGGGACAGGGTGAAGTTCAGACCCAGTACTTC.

The rearrangement uses TRBV4-2 and TRBJ2-1, with D perhaps matching TRBD1 (6 bases). There are 15 residues in the CDR3. Looked up from germline, CDR1 is LGHNA and CDR2 is YNFKEQ. V was clipped by 2 bases and J by 9 bases, with 17 bases between them. The chain's CDR3 is CASSQSGQGPGEQFF. In DNA form, the CDR3 reads TGTGCCAGCAGCCAATCTGGTCAGGGGCCCGGTGAGCAGTTCTTC.